The rows below give T cell receptor beta chains drawn from one sample of a study of post-analysis software for immune sequencing data. TCRdb recomputed calls from the PCR reads with MiXCR, one row per CDR3 protein. The table has about 260,000 distinct CDR3 sequences, less than 40% seen once. Specimen: blood. These receptors were collected from a girl aged 5-17 years with multiple sclerosis. Each CDR3 is given with its conserved first and last residue. Fields, in order: V gene, D gene, J gene, CDR3 protein. D genes are given only for firm matches.

>TRBV6-5|-|TRBJ1-1
CASSYGWAGTEAFF
>TRBV29-1|TRBD2|TRBJ2-1
CSVEVGGRAPNEQFF
>TRBV10-3|TRBD1|TRBJ2-1
CAISIGQGYDNEQFF
>TRBV3-1|-|TRBJ2-1
CASSQDGRSPEQFF
>TRBV9|-|TRBJ2-3
CASSRDPTDTQYF
>TRBV5-5|TRBD2|TRBJ2-7
CASRGERGFTYEQYF
>TRBV7-9|-|TRBJ2-3
CASRSQGGEDTQYF
>TRBV28|-|TRBJ2-5
CASSFPQGQETQYF
>TRBV5-1|TRBD1|TRBJ2-5
CASSLETGAGETQYF
>TRBV5-1|-|TRBJ2-6
CASSSEWGRGSGANVLTF
>TRBV12-3/TRBV12-4|TRBD1|TRBJ2-1
CASRRQGYNEQFF
>TRBV5-6|-|TRBJ2-7
CASGRGVGEAYEQYF
>TRBV3-1|TRBD1|TRBJ1-5
CASRPRGQGGNSNQPQHF
>TRBV7-2|-|TRBJ2-3
CASSPQRGSTDTQYF
>TRBV12-3/TRBV12-4|-|TRBJ2-1
CASSLGMSNNEQFF
>TRBV5-1|TRBD2|TRBJ2-1
CASSLGLAGGINEQFF
>TRBV12-3/TRBV12-4|-|TRBJ1-1
CASRRGGTEAFF
>TRBV20-1|-|TRBJ1-1
CSARVPGRTEAFF
>TRBV7-2|TRBD2|TRBJ2-1
CASTLNMAGETASYNEQFF
>TRBV29-1|-|TRBJ2-7
CSAQRGGMNHEQYF